This T cell receptor beta chain was captured in a study of T cells in Graves' hyperthyroidism and ophthalmopathy. General observations from the study: Most thyroid clonotypes with frequency above 0.001 were detected in blood.

It was RNA transcripts that yielded the amplified TCR beta CDR3 regions. TCR CDR3 regions were first amplified by RT-PCR with HTBI primers. One entry per CDR3 protein, called by TCRdb with MiXCR from the multiplex PCR reads. The profile shows more than 550,000 distinct CDR3 sequences, less than 45% of them singletons. Turning to this clonotype: The antigen remains undetermined.

Exclusion of a patient resulted from uncontrolled infection, other autoimmune disease, pregnancy or lactation. The CDR3 contains 12 residues. With 8 bases removed from V and 6 bases from J, the gap between germline ends came to 16 bases. CDR1 and CDR2 (germline): DFQATT, SNEGSKA (reference sequence). The rearrangement uses TRBV20-1 and TRBJ2-5; D call uncertain. The clonotype was recovered from an adult man with Graves' disease, either hyperthyroidism or ophthalmopathy (not recorded which). Material for sequencing was peripheral blood or thyroid tissue (not recorded which). The CDR3 DNA follows: TGCAGTTACTCGTCCAGTCAACAGACCCAGTACTTC. Amino acids: CSYSSSQQTQYF.